The 13 T cell receptor beta chains below come from one sample, sequenced in a study of vaccination and CD4 T cells after COVID-19 (dated by TCRdb to 2022 to 2024). The antigens of these receptors remain unknown. Library generation was performed with PCR. The instrument given in TCRdb is Illumina iSeq 100. DNA from cultured CD4+ T cells underwent TCR sequencing with the Oncomine TCR Beta short-read assay at the Johns Hopkins FTIC core. The public sequencing data were trimmed at Q25 with fastp and processed into clonotypes with MiXCR by TCRdb, which kept only in-frame beta chains. Rows are unified per CDR3 protein, each entry keeping the most common DNA and genes. The sample table contains 11,000 or so distinct CDR3 sequences; only one count was recorded for approximately 57% of them. The ten largest clones represent approximately 13% of the sample. What this sample's treatment or condition label stands for: approximately 9-day PBMC culture with coronavirus spike peptide pools or control peptides (ViraFEST assay).

The sequenced material came from CD4+ T cells from blood, cultured in vitro. These receptors came from a human donor who had recovered from COVID-19.

The V call is TRBV6-1, the J call TRBJ1-3; no reliable D call. Germline lookup yields CDR1 MNHNS and CDR2 SASEGT. The CDR3 extends over 14 amino acids. The V gene lost 6 bases and the J gene lost 2 bases, with 11 bases spanning the gap. This chain's CDR3 is CASRKLRTGNTIYF. Written as DNA, the CDR3 is TGTGCCAGCAGAAAACTCCGGACTGGAAACACCATATATTTT.

This clonotype was seen a handful of times. The chain joins TRBV28 to TRBJ1-6; 9 bases align to TRBD1. V shed 6 bases and J 10 bases; nucleotides not matched to a gene: 4. The length of the CDR3 is 13 residues. In germline, CDR1 is MDHEN, CDR2 SYDVKM. The CDR3 sequence: CASRGTGPSPLHF. CDR3 nucleotide sequence: TGTGCCAGCAGAGGGACAGGGCCGTCACCCCTCCACTTT.

This clonotype turned up a few times. Written as DNA, the CDR3 is TGCAGTGCTCGGGACAGGGGGCCGGTGGAGACCCAGTACTTC. Its protein product is CSARDRGPVETQYF. The rearrangement links TRBV20-1 to TRBJ2-5; 12 bases map to TRBD1. Trimming removed 5 bases from V and 5 bases from J; junction bases left unmatched: 6. The germline V gene has CDR1 DFQATT and CDR2 SNEGSKA (reference sequence). The CDR3 is made up of 14 amino acids.

The V and J genes are TRBV10-2 and TRBJ2-2; 9 positions agree with TRBD2. V lost 0 bases, J lost 5 bases, and 4 bases stayed unmatched. Germline loops: CDR1 WSHSY, CDR2 SAAADI. This CDR3 has 16 amino acids. CDR3 nucleotides: TGCGCCAGCAGTGAGTCGGATAGCGGGAGTACCGGGGAGCTGTTTTTT. It codes for CASSESDSGSTGELFF.

The chain employs TRBV28 and TRBJ2-5; D may match TRBD1 or TRBD2 (5 bases each). The CDR3 spans 12 residues. Germline V lookup: CDR1 MDHEN, CDR2 SYDVKM. V lost 7 bases and J 4 bases, leaving 10 bases between the germline ends. CDR3 nucleotide sequence: TGTGCCAGCAACACTAGGGGAGAGACCCAGTACTTC. It codes for CASNTRGETQYF.

Worth noting for this clonotype: One junction end does not reproduce the germline sequence, and a read error may be involved. This rearrangement joins TRBV10-3 to TRBJ2-3; weak D call: TRBD2 (5 bases). This CDR3 contains 14 residues. In germline, CDR1 is ENHRY, CDR2 SYGVKD. Written as DNA, the CDR3 is TGTGCCAGCAGTAGTAGCGTTACCACAGATACGCAGTATTTT. It is translated as CASSSSVTTDTQYF.

The chain recombines TRBV6-2 or TRBV6-3 with TRBJ2-1; D possibly matches TRBD1 or TRBD2 (6 bases each). The CDR3 runs to 16 residues. Germline V CDR1 and CDR2: MNHEY, SVGEGT. V was trimmed by 6 bases and J by 1 base, leaving 16 bases between them. CDR3 protein: CASRDRGGQSYNEQFF. CDR3 DNA sequence: TGTGCCAGCAGAGACCGAGGGGGGCAGTCCTACAATGAGCAGTTCTTC.

The V gene is TRBV6-5, the J gene TRBJ2-3; possible D gene TRBD1, 6 bases. The CDR3 totals 17 residues. Germline CDR1 and CDR2: MNHEY and SVGAGI. Trimming stripped 2 bases from V and 4 bases from J, with 19 bases between. The chain's CDR3 is CASSYQWGATGSDTQYF. CDR3 nucleotides: TGTGCCAGCAGTTACCAATGGGGAGCAACAGGGTCAGATACGCAGTATTTT.

The chain couples TRBV6-4 to TRBJ2-3; D uncertain. Trimming removed 0 bases at V and 2 bases at J, with 3 bases between. In germline, CDR1 is MRHNA, CDR2 SNTAGT. The CDR3 is 13 residues long. DNA for the CDR3: TGTGCCAGCAGTGACTCGGACACAGATACGCAGTATTTT. It encodes CASSDSDTDTQYF.

This clonotype was seen a few times. The J gene is TRBJ2-7, the V gene TRBV10-3, with TRBD2 matching over 8 bases. Trimming at V came to 3 bases and at J to 0 bases, leaving 4 bases not matched to a gene. Germline V gene sequence: CDR1 ENHRY, CDR2 SYGVKD. This CDR3 comprises 15 residues. CDR3 in amino acids: CAISDSGMSSYEQYF. CDR3 DNA sequence: TGTGCCATCAGTGATAGCGGGATGAGCTCCTACGAGCAGTACTTC.

This chain links TRBV11-2 with TRBJ2-1, with D perhaps TRBD2 (6 bases). The CDR3 is 13 residues long. V dropped 5 bases and J dropped 7 bases, with 12 bases sitting between them. Germline V gives CDR1 SGHAT, CDR2 FQNNGV. The CDR3 spells CASSGDWLNEQFF. The CDR3 coding sequence is TGTGCCAGCAGCGGGGACTGGTTGAATGAGCAGTTCTTC. Together with reference TRBV11-2 and TRBJ2-1, the CDR3 gives the full variable domain: EAGVAQSPRYKIIEKRQSVAFWCNPISGHATLYWYQQILGQGPKLLIQFQNNGVVDDSQLPKDRFSAERLKGVDSTLKIQPAKLEDSAVYLCASSGDWLNEQFFGPGTRLTVL.

J is TRBJ2-5 and V is TRBV4-1; unclear D gene. The CDR3 extends over 14 amino acids. Germline CDR1 is MGHRA and CDR2 is YSYEKL. The V end lost 1 base, the J end lost 3 bases, and 9 bases lay between the germline ends. The CDR3 protein is CASSQALQKETQYF. In DNA form, the CDR3 reads TGCGCCAGCAGCCAAGCGTTGCAGAAAGAGACCCAGTACTTC.

The chain is built from TRBV18 and TRBJ2-7; 7 bases map to TRBD2. V gave up 6 bases and J gave up 2 bases; unmatched junction bases: 4. CDR3 length equals 13 residues. Germline V gene lookup returns CDR1 KGHSH and CDR2 LQKENI. This CDR3 is CASSLAETYEQYF. In DNA form, the CDR3 reads TGTGCCAGCTCGCTAGCGGAGACCTACGAGCAGTACTTC.